This T cell receptor beta chain was sequenced in a study of blood T cell repertoires in COVID-19. Across the whole study: Italy, Spain and the United States were the sources of the convalescent and acute COVID-19 samples. PBMCs, B-cell-depleted T cells, or T cells provided the cDNA or gDNA that made up the material.

The germline V and J ends were trimmed by 5 bases and 5 bases, with 10 bases remaining between them. This CDR3 has 13 residues. The germline gives CDR1 KGHSH, CDR2 LQKENI. Per the original data handling: For nucleated cells, counts were estimated from reference gene primer amplification. This table comes from immunoSEQ multiplex PCR, and its TCRdb copy is limited to in-frame clones, with some not included. That table furnishes V, J and clone size, whereas the DNA furnished D and trimming. This repertoire shows roughly 140,000 clones, 70% to 85% found once; its top ten account for just over 9.5%. The sequenced material came from peripheral blood. The origin of this receptor is a woman between 50 and 59 years old with acute or convalescent COVID-19. The gene calls are TRBV18 and TRBJ1-5; D possibly corresponds to TRBD1 (5 bases). The CDR3 DNA reads TGTGCCAGCTCAGCTACCAGGGATCAGCCCCAGCATTTT. Amino acids: CASSATRDQPQHF.